The 8 T cell receptor beta chains below all came from one sample that was sequenced in a study of blood T cell repertoires in COVID-19. Here immunoSEQ multiplex PCR was the method, and the copy in TCRdb shows in-frame clones only, minus some. The data hold about 480,000 clones, with approximately 88% observed a single time. Sequenced material: peripheral blood. These receptors came from a woman between 45 and 65 years old with COVID-19, enrolled during active disease.

V and J are TRBV19 and TRBJ1-2; D not certain. Looked up from germline, CDR1 is LNHDA and CDR2 is SQIVND (reference sequence). The CDR3 covers 13 residues. V gave up 9 bases and J gave up 8 bases, with 19 bases separating them. The CDR3 spells CASRDRGVEGYTF. CDR3 nucleotide sequence: TGTGCCAGCCGGGATCGCGGCGTCGAAGGCTACACCTTC.

V usage is TRBV28 and J usage is TRBJ1-3, with D possibly TRBD1 on 5 matching bases. Per germline, CDR1 MDHEN and CDR2 SYDVKM. The V gene lost 8 bases and the J gene lost 3 bases, with 11 bases spanning the gap. This CDR3 region has 13 residues. The CDR3 spells CASLRGYGNTIYF. The CDR3 DNA follows: TGTGCCAGCCTGCGGGGGTATGGAAACACCATATATTTT.

V usage is TRBV9 and J usage is TRBJ2-2; a possible D gene is TRBD1 (7 bases). V was shortened by 3 bases and J by 1 base, with 16 bases between the two germline ends. There are 17 residues in the CDR3. Germline lookup yields CDR1 SGDLS and CDR2 YYNGEE. CDR3 DNA: TGTGCCAGCAGCGAAGGGGGACAGCGGGTGAACACCGGGGAGCTGTTTTTT. Translating gives CASSEGGQRVNTGELFF.

V gene TRBV6-1 combines with J gene TRBJ2-7; 8 nucleotides match TRBD1. CDR1 is MNHNS and CDR2 is SASEGT in the germline V gene. J gave up 3 bases and V 1 base, and 2 bases lay outside the gene matches. This CDR3 spans 14 amino acids. The CDR3 region is CASSEVDRDYEQYF. The CDR3 DNA sequence: TGTGCCAGCAGTGAAGTGGACAGGGACTACGAGCAGTACTTC.

The rearrangement uses TRBV18 and TRBJ1-1, with D uncertain. Trimming removed 5 bases at V and 1 base at J, with 14 bases between. Per germline, CDR1 KGHSH and CDR2 LQKENI. This CDR3 has 15 amino acids. CDR3 in DNA: TGTGCCAGCTCATCTGCGAGGCAGACGAACACTGAAGCTTTCTTT. Protein: CASSSARQTNTEAFF. Together with reference TRBV18 and TRBJ1-1, the CDR3 gives the full variable domain: NAGVMQNPRHLVRRRGQEARLRCSPMKGHSHVYWYRQLPEEGLKFMVYLQKENIIDESGMPKERFSAEFPKEGPSILRIQQVVRGDSAAYFCASSSARQTNTEAFFGQGTRLTVV.

This chain uses TRBV6-1 with TRBJ1-5; weak D call: TRBD1 (6 bases). The germline gives CDR1 MNHNS, CDR2 SASEGT. V gave up 3 bases and J gave up 5 bases, with 17 bases separating them. This CDR3 is 16 amino acids long. CDR3 bases: TGTGCCAGCAGTGACGCCTGGGGGCAGGGAGATCAGCCCCAGCATTTT. Its translation: CASSDAWGQGDQPQHF.

The sample holds one count of this clone. The chain recombines TRBV5-6 with TRBJ2-2, with a weak D call TRBD2 (6 bases). Looked up from germline, CDR1 is SGHDT and CDR2 is YYEEEE. V was shortened by 3 bases and J by 7 bases, with 22 bases between the two germline ends. The CDR3 has 17 residues. The CDR3 coding sequence is TGTGCCAGCAGCTGGGGACTCCGGGACTTCTCTGACGGGGAGCTGTTTTTT. Residues: CASSWGLRDFSDGELFF.

This clone has a single count. The chain couples TRBV5-1 to TRBJ1-3, with TRBD1 matching 7 bases. Trimming removed 0 bases from V and 1 base from J; junction bases left unmatched: 7. Germline V gene data show CDR1 as SGHRS and CDR2 as YFSETQ. This CDR3 is 17 amino acids long. The CDR3 coding sequence is TGCGCCAGCAGCTTGGACCAGACAGGGCGATCTGGAAACACCATATATTTT. It codes for CASSLDQTGRSGNTIYF.